This TCR beta chain was recovered during a study of cytomegalovirus exposure and HLA in healthy donors. Germline CDR1 is MRHNA and CDR2 is SNTAGT. The CDR3 spans 14 residues. V lost 7 bases to trimming and J lost 6 bases; unmatched junction nucleotides: 7. General study results and limits: The study listed 150 to 200 cytomegalovirus-associated TCR beta chains. Near-uniform donor sequencing depth was presumed by presence/absence analyses.

With regard to this clone: Its antigen is unknown.

The PCR was carried out with 60 Vbeta primers and 13 Jbeta primers. Some clones are missing from TCRdb's copy, which holds only in-frame ones; the method was immunoSEQ multiplex PCR. The repertoire consists of roughly 240,000 clones, with 82% occurring once and the leading ten covering 4.5% to 6%. The TCR sequence derives from a woman between 40 and 55 years old in good health and CMV-seropositive. The sample consisted of PBMCs. The chain joins TRBV6-4 to TRBJ1-2; 11 nucleotides align to TRBD1. Here the CDR3 reads CASKEGQGVDGYTF. The CDR3 coding sequence is TGTGCCAGCAAGGAGGGACAGGGGGTGGATGGCTACACCTTC.